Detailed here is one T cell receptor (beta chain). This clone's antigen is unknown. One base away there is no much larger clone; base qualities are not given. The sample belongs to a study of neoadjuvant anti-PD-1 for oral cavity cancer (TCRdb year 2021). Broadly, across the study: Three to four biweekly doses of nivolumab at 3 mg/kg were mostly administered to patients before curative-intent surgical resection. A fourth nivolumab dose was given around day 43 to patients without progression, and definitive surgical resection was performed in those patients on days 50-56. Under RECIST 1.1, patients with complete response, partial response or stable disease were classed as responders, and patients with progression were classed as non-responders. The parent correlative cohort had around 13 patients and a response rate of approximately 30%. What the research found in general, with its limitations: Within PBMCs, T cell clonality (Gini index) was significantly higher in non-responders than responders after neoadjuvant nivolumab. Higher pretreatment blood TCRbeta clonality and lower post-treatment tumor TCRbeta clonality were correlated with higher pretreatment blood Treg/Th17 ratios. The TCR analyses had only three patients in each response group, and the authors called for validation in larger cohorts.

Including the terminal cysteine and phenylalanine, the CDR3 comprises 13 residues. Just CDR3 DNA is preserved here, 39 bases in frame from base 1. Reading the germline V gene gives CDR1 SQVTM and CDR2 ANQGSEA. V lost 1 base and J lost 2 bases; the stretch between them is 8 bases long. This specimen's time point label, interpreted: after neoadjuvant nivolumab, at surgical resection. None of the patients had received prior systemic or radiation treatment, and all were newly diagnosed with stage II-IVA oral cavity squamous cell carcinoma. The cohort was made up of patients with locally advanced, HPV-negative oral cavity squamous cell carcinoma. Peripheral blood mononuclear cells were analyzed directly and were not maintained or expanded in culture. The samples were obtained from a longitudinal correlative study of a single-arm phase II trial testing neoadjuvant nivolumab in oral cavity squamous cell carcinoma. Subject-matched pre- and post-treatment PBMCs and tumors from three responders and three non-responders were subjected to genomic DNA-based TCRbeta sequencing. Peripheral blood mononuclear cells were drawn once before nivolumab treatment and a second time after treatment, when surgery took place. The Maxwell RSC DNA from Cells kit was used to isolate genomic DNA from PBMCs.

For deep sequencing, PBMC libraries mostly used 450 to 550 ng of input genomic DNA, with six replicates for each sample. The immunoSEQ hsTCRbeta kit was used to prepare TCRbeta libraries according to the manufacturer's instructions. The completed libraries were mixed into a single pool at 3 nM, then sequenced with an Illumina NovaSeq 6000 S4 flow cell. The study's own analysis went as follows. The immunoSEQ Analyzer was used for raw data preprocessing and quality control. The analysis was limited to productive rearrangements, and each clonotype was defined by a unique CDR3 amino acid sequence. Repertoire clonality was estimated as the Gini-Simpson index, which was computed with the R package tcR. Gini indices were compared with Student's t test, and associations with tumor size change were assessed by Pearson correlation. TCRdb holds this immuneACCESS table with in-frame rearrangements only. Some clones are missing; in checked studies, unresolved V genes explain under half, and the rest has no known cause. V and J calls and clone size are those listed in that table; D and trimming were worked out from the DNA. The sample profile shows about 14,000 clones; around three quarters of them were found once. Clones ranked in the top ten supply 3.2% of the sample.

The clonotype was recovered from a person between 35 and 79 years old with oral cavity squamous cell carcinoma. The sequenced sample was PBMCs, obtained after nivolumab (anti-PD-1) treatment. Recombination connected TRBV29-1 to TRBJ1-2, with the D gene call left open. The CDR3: CSVEGTENYGYTF. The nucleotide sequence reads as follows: TGCAGCGTTGAAGGGACCGAGAACTATGGCTACACCTTC.